This TCR beta chain emerged from a study of blood T cell repertoires in COVID-19. In the original processing: How many nucleated cells were present was estimated from reference gene primer amplification. TCRdb keeps only in-frame clones here, not all; method: immunoSEQ multiplex PCR. That table supplies the V and J calls and clone size; D and trimming were determined from the DNA. The sample holds 150,000 or so clones, 75% to 85% seen once. V lost 1 base and J lost 1, with 11 bases in between. The CDR3 has 15 residues. Germline V gives CDR1 LGHDT, CDR2 YNNKEL (reference sequence). The source is a woman of 80 years or more with active or convalescent COVID-19. Sequencing was carried out using peripheral blood. V gene TRBV3-1 (or the pseudogene TRBV3-2) combines with J gene TRBJ2-7; the D is unclear. The CDR3 loop is CASSQGTRVSYEQYF. The CDR3 nucleotides are TGTGCCAGCAGCCAAGGTACCCGAGTATCCTACGAGCAGTACTTC.